This TCR beta chain was identified during a study of shared clonotypes between healthy human individuals. Overall study context: Every donor yielded three CD4 naive, three CD4 memory, two CD8 naive and one CD8 memory plate. General study findings and limits: Non-shared clonotypes displayed generation probabilities falling below those of clonotypes present in all four donors. Naive subsets generally exceeded memory subsets in estimated richness.

Comments on this clone: What it recognizes is unknown.

In germline, CDR1 is SGHNT, CDR2 YYREEE (reference sequence). The CDR3 is 15 residues long. V shed 0 bases and J shed 3 bases, with 13 bases lying between them. In the source study's methods: As immunoSEQ supplied junction-only sequences (without quality scores), filtering differed. This table comes from immunoSEQ multiplex PCR, and its TCRdb copy is limited to in-frame clones, with some not included. That table supplies the V and J calls and clone size; D and trimming were determined from the DNA. The data show roughly 530,000 clones, approximately 95% seen once. This chain links TRBV5-4 with TRBJ2-7; perhaps TRBD2 as D (6 bases). The receptor's source is a woman in her thirties in good health. Material for sequencing was naive CD4+ T cells sorted from blood. This sample's subset: CD45RA+ positively selected. The CDR3 DNA reads as TGTGCCAGCAGCTTGGAGCGGGCGAGGGACTACGAGCAGTACTTC. As protein: CASSLERARDYEQYF. Full variable domain (remainder filled in from reference TRBV5-4 and TRBJ2-7): ETGVTQSPTHLIKTRGQQVTLRCSSQSGHNTVSWYQQALGQGPQFIFQYYREEENGRGNFPPRFSGLQFPNYSSELNVNALELDDSALYLCASSLERARDYEQYFGPGTRLTVT.